The 8 T cell receptor beta chains reported below all come from one sample, sequenced in a study of T cells after somatic rescue of genetic block. The repertoire was sequenced with immunoSEQ multiplex PCR; TCRdb's copy has only in-frame clones and lacks some. The data hold 12,000 or so clones, with 73% observed a single time. The sequencing input was peripheral blood mononuclear cells (PBMCs). The receptors derive from a boy younger than 18.

The V gene is TRBV10-3, the J gene TRBJ1-6; no firm D call. In germline, CDR1 is ENHRY, CDR2 SYGVKD. With 0 bases removed from V and 7 bases from J, the gap between germline ends came to 10 bases. This CDR3 has 15 amino acids. CDR3 region: CAISESNGSNSPLHF. The CDR3 DNA follows: TGTGCCATCAGTGAGTCTAATGGCAGCAATTCACCCCTCCACTTT.

The chain combines TRBV2 with TRBJ2-7, with D perhaps TRBD1 (6 bases). Looked up from germline, CDR1 is SNHLY and CDR2 is FYNNEI. V lost 5 bases and J 4 bases, leaving 15 bases between the germline ends. The CDR3 consists of 14 residues. This chain's CDR3 is CASSRVLRGYEQYF. The CDR3 DNA is TGTGCCAGCAGTCGAGTTCTCAGGGGTTACGAGCAGTACTTC.

This chain joins TRBV6-1 and TRBJ2-6; no reliable D call. The CDR3 extends over 17 amino acids. V shed 4 bases and J shed 0 bases, with 13 bases lying between them. The germline gives CDR1 MNHNS, CDR2 SASEGT. The CDR3 here is CASSAQTSLSGANVLTF. CDR3 nucleotides: TGTGCCAGCAGTGCCCAGACAAGTCTCTCTGGGGCCAACGTCCTGACTTTC.

The chain links TRBV6-1 to TRBJ1-6, with D perhaps matching TRBD1 (5 bases). With 4 bases removed from V and 7 bases from J, the gap between germline ends came to 14 bases. The CDR3 is 15 amino acids. Germline assignment: CDR1 MNHNS and CDR2 SASEGT. CDR3 DNA sequence: TGTGCCAGCAGTGTCCGGGGCCCGGGAAATTCACCCCTCCACTTT. This translates into CASSVRGPGNSPLHF.

In this sample, this clone turned up once. This CDR3 is CASSGGNGANVLTF. For the CDR3, the DNA is TGTGCCAGCAGTGGGGGAAACGGGGCCAACGTCCTGACTTTC. V gene TRBV28 combines with J gene TRBJ2-6, with D possibly called TRBD1 or TRBD2 (5 bases each). The CDR3 contains 14 residues. Germline V gives CDR1 MDHEN, CDR2 SYDVKM. Between the trimmed V and J ends, which lost 5 bases and 4 bases, there was a span of 9 bases.

The chain combines TRBV7-9 with TRBJ2-5; D not certain. This CDR3 spans 15 amino acids. V lost 0 bases and J lost 2, with 10 bases in between. Germline V CDR1 and CDR2: SEHNR, FQNEAQ (reference sequence). The CDR3 DNA reads as TGTGCCAGCAGCTTAGCCGGGCTCCTTCAAGAGACCCAGTACTTC. Encoded protein: CASSLAGLLQETQYF.

The CDR3 sequence: CASRVQSANYGYTF. The CDR3 coding sequence is TGTGCCAGCAGGGTCCAGTCAGCTAACTATGGCTACACCTTC. V usage is TRBV28 and J usage is TRBJ1-2; D call uncertain. V was cut by 6 bases and J by 0 bases, with 11 bases left in between. This CDR3 comprises 14 residues. Germline assignment: CDR1 MDHEN and CDR2 SYDVKM.

On this clone: This CDR3 fails to terminate in the conserved phenylalanine or tryptophan, so it likely reflects a read error. This sequence joins TRBV5-4 and TRBJ1-2; no clear D. There are 15 residues in the CDR3. Per the germline V gene, CDR1 is SGHNT and CDR2 is YYREEE (reference sequence). Trimming left V 4 bases short and J 5 bases short, with 18 bases between. CDR3 sequence: CASSHPTQSRYGYTS. The CDR3 region has the DNA TGTGCCAGCAGCCATCCCACGCAAAGCCGGTATGGCTACACCTCC.